This is a list of T cell receptor beta chains from one sample in a study of cytomegalovirus exposure and HLA in healthy donors. Clones were read by immunoSEQ multiplex PCR, and TCRdb kept only the in-frame ones, dropping some. The table has 65,000 to 80,000 clones, approximately 69% seen once. The sequenced sample was PBMCs. The receptors here all came from a man between 40 and 49 years old in good health and CMV-seropositive. Each CDR3 is given with its conserved first and last residue. A D gene is named only where the DNA matches it firmly. Not every row has a clone size; where given, it reads once, few, many or a size class.

d_call | j_call | clone_size | v_call | cdr3_aa | cdr3_nt
TRBD1 | TRBJ1-4 | . | TRBV27 | CASSLLGGQNEKLFF | TGTGCCAGCAGTTTATTAGGGGGCCAGAATGAAAAACTGTTTTTT
TRBD2 | TRBJ2-1 | few | TRBV19 | CASSITSGEYNEQFF | TGTGCCAGTAGTATAACTAGCGGGGAGTACAATGAGCAGTTCTTC
TRBD1 | TRBJ2-7 | . | TRBV4-2 | CASSSTGTGGEQYF | TGTGCCAGCAGCTCGACCGGGACAGGGGGCGAGCAGTACTTC
. | TRBJ2-1 | once | TRBV27 | CASRNGERQFF | TGTGCCAGCCGCAACGGGGAAAGGCAGTTCTTC
TRBD1 | TRBJ2-7 | . | TRBV6-1 | CASSGSWTGDYEQYF | TGTGCCAGCAGTGGTAGCTGGACAGGGGACTACGAGCAGTACTTC
TRBD2 | TRBJ2-7 | . | TRBV28 | CASSQGTSGPIYEQYF | TGTGCCAGCAGTCAAGGGACTAGCGGGCCCATCTACGAGCAGTACTTC
. | TRBJ1-1 | . | TRBV5-1 | CASSLGQSTEAFF | TGCGCCAGCAGCTTAGGACAGAGCACTGAAGCTTTCTTT
. | TRBJ2-7 | . | TRBV5-1 | CASSLEASSYEQYF | TGCGCCAGCAGCCTCGAGGCGTCGTCCTACGAGCAGTACTTC
. | TRBJ2-3 | . | TRBV28 | CASSLSSTDTQYF | TGTGCCAGCAGTTTATCGAGCACAGATACGCAGTATTTT
. | TRBJ2-3 | once | TRBV19 | CASSILAGEGGTQYF | TGTGCCAGTAGTATATTGGCAGGGGAGGGGGGTACGCAGTATTTT
TRBD2 | TRBJ2-2 | few | TRBV9 | CASSTPGLAGGPRELFF | TGTGCCAGCAGCACACCGGGACTAGCGGGGGGGCCCCGGGAGCTGTTTTTT
. | TRBJ2-3 | . | TRBV5-1 | CASLSGPPTDTQYF | TGCGCCAGCCTTAGCGGACCTCCCACAGATACGCAGTATTTT
. | TRBJ2-2 | . | TRBV4-3 | CASSPGTPRTGELFF | TGCGCCAGCAGCCCCGGGACACCCCGGACCGGGGAGCTGTTTTTT
. | TRBJ2-7 | . | TRBV28 | CASRLAAYTYEQYF | TGTGCCAGCAGGTTAGCGGCGTACACCTACGAGCAGTACTTC
TRBD1 | TRBJ1-3 | . | TRBV27 | CASSRTGPGNTIYF | TGTGCCAGCAGTCGGACAGGCCCTGGAAACACCATATATTTT
TRBD2 | TRBJ2-3 | . | TRBV6-9 | CASSSSPLAGLCTDTQYF | TGTGCCAGCAGTTCGTCACCACTAGCGGGGCTATGCACAGATACGCAGTATTTT
. | TRBJ2-7 | . | TRBV6-4 | CASTSRGFFYEQYF | TGTGCCAGCACCTCACGAGGGTTTTTCTACGAGCAGTACTTC
. | TRBJ2-5 | once | TRBV18 | CASSPPTVRETQYF | TGTGCCAGCTCACCACCGACAGTGCGGGAGACCCAGTACTTC
TRBD2 | TRBJ2-1 | . | TRBV19 | CASSTRTSGVYSSYNEQFF | TGTGCCAGTAGTACCCGGACTAGCGGAGTATACAGCTCCTACAATGAGCAGTTCTTC
. | TRBJ2-5 | . | TRBV5-5 | CASTFGMYATGEGETQYF | TGTGCCAGCACCTTCGGAATGTACGCGACAGGGGAGGGAGAGACCCAGTACTTC
TRBD2 | TRBJ2-1 | . | TRBV9 | CASSVGLAGSNEQFF | TGTGCCAGCAGCGTTGGACTAGCGGGATCCAATGAGCAGTTCTTC
TRBD1 | TRBJ1-4 | . | TRBV27 | CASSLTGRGKLFF | TGTGCCAGCAGTTTGACAGGGCGGGGAAAACTGTTTTTT
. | TRBJ1-2 | . | TRBV5-1 | CASSQLSRNEGYTF | TGCGCCAGCAGCCAGTTGTCGCGGAATGAGGGCTACACCTTC
TRBD2 | TRBJ2-3 | . | TRBV19 | CASSRLAGTDTQYF | TGTGCCTCCTCCAGACTAGCTGGCACAGATACGCAGTATTTT
. | TRBJ2-7 | . | TRBV2 | CASRREGREQYF | TGTGCCAGCAGGAGGGAAGGGCGCGAGCAGTACTTC
TRBD2 | TRBJ2-5 | . | TRBV2 | CASELADQETQYF | TGTGCCAGCGAGCTAGCGGACCAAGAGACCCAGTACTTC
TRBD2 | TRBJ2-3 | . | TRBV7-8 | CASSITSGGDQGTQYF | TGTGCCAGCAGCATTACTAGCGGGGGTGATCAAGGTACGCAGTATTTT